This TCR beta chain is from a study of cytomegalovirus exposure and HLA in healthy donors. Germline V lookup: CDR1 SGHVS, CDR2 FQNEAQ. This CDR3 is built from 14 residues. V was pared by 5 bases and J by 7 bases, with 8 bases of the junction left unmatched. On this clone itself: No antigen is known for it.

Study-wide results and limits: Later analysis reportedly placed an Asian-associated ancestry cluster below the approximately 680-donor mean in N-insertions.

13 Jbeta primers and 60 Vbeta primers were used for the PCR. Here immunoSEQ multiplex PCR was the method, and the copy in TCRdb shows in-frame clones only, minus some. The data contain hundreds of thousands of clones, around four fifths of them singletons. The chain has TRBV7-8 and TRBJ1-2, with TRBD1 matching 9 bases. The specimen was PBMCs. This receptor was identified in a woman aged 40 to 50 in good health and CMV-seronegative. CDR3 sequence reads: CASSPGTGWSGYTF. CDR3 nucleotide sequence: TGTGCCAGCAGCCCCGGGACAGGGTGGAGTGGCTACACCTTC.